This T cell receptor (beta chain) is drawn from a study of T cell repertoires in cytomegalovirus infection. The overall study: Newly reported HLA-C-restricted and thoroughly characterized HLA-B-restricted CMV epitopes were employed. From public TCR beta signatures came an indication of both CMV infection and matching HLA type. Study results and caveats: The cumulative frequency of public TCR beta families identified carriers of CMV plus the relevant HLA. It was HLA-C-restricted CMV-specific TCR beta clonotypes that dominated the response ex vivo.

TCRdb called the reads again in MiXCR, with one record for every CDR3 protein. The sample includes hundreds of thousands of distinct CDR3 sequences, 30% to 40% of them seen just once. This CDR3 has 12 residues. V lost 0 bases to trimming and J lost 5 bases, with 7 bases between them. Germline values: CDR1 DFQATT, CDR2 SNEGSKA (reference sequence). Worth noting for this clonotype: Its target is unknown.

This TCR came from a human donor in good health (CMV status not recorded). Some clones in this sample may be carry-over from other donors' samples. The source was cultured PBMCs, collected from culture after CMV antigen stimulation. The V and J genes are TRBV20-1 and TRBJ1-1; the D gene is possibly TRBD1 (6 bases). CDR3 coding DNA: TGCAGTGCTAGAGATAGGGGGACTGAAGCTTTCTTT. It yields the protein CSARDRGTEAFF.